This T cell receptor (beta chain) was profiled in a study of cytomegalovirus exposure and HLA in healthy donors. Germline V CDR1 and CDR2: SGHAT, FQNNGV. Trimming stripped 2 bases from V and 4 bases from J, with 8 bases between. The length of the CDR3 is 13 residues. The method was immunoSEQ multiplex PCR; TCRdb's version includes in-frame clones alone and lacks a portion of them. The table lists under 75,000 clones, about 91% of them singletons, with about 5.7% in the top ten. As to this clone: Antigen: not known.

Whole-study findings and limits: Testing in vitro showed three CMV-associated chains specific for CMV antigens. Cytomegalovirus-associated TCR beta chains were listed, numbering some 180.

Sequenced input: PBMCs. The source of this sequence is a man aged 18 to 29 in good health and CMV-seropositive. The chain uses TRBV11-2 and TRBJ1-1; D perhaps matches TRBD1 (6 bases). The CDR3 sequence: CASSLRGATEAFF. CDR3 DNA: TGTGCCAGCAGCTTACGGGGGGCCACTGAAGCTTTCTTT.